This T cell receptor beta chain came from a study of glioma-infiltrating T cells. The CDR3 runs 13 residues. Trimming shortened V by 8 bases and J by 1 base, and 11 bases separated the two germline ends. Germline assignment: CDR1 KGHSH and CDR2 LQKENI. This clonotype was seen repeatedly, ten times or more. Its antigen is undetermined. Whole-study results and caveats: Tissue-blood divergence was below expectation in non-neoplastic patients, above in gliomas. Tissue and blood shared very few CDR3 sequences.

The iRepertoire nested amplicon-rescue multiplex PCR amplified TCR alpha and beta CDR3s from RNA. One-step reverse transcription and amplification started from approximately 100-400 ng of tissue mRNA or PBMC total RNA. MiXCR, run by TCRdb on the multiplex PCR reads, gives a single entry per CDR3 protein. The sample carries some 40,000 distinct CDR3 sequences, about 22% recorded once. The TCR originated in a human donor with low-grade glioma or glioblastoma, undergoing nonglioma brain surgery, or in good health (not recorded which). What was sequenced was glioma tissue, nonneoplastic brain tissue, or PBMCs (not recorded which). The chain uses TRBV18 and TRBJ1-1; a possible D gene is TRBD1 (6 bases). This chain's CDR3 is CASAAGENTEAFF. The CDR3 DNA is TGTGCCAGCGCCGCAGGGGAGAACACTGAAGCTTTCTTT.